These 14 T cell receptor beta chains were all obtained from the same sample, sequenced in a study of blood T cell repertoires in COVID-19. Using immunoSEQ multiplex PCR, the repertoire was profiled, and TCRdb retains in-frame clones only, with some absent. In the table there are approximately 65,000 clones, around 90% of which are singletons. Input material: peripheral blood. These receptor sequences come from a human donor in a cohort sampled during active COVID-19.

The rearrangement joins TRBV15 to TRBJ1-3, with a weak D call TRBD1 (5 bases). Trimming stripped 0 bases from V and 5 bases from J, with 14 bases between. Germline lookup yields CDR1 LNHNV and CDR2 YYDKDF (reference sequence). This CDR3 contains 16 residues. In nucleotides, the CDR3 is TGTGCCACCAGCAGAGATGTGGCAGGGCTACGAAACACCATATATTTT. It encodes CATSRDVAGLRNTIYF.

The gene calls are TRBV3-1 (or the pseudogene TRBV3-2) and TRBJ2-2; D is unresolved. The V end lost 7 bases, the J end lost 5 bases, and 11 bases lay between the germline ends. The CDR3 is 13 residues long. Germline V gene lookup returns CDR1 LGHDT and CDR2 YNNKEL (reference sequence). The CDR3 here is CASTRWATGELFF. CDR3 nucleotide sequence: TGTGCCAGCACCCGCTGGGCGACCGGGGAGCTGTTTTTT.

This chain joins TRBV2 and TRBJ2-2; tentatively, D is TRBD2 (6 bases). The germline V and J ends were trimmed by 6 bases and 4 bases, with 9 bases remaining between them. In germline, CDR1 is SNHLY, CDR2 FYNNEI. This CDR3 region has 13 residues. This CDR3 reads CASRTGSTGELFF. DNA for the CDR3: TGTGCCAGCAGAACCGGGAGCACCGGGGAGCTGTTTTTT.

The table lists this clone with a count of one. The chain employs TRBV27 and TRBJ1-2, with 7 bases that match TRBD1. There are 13 residues in the CDR3. The ends lost 6 bases at V and 8 bases at J; junction bases unmatched: 9. The germline CDR1 and CDR2 sequences are MNHEY and SMNVEV (reference sequence). Here the CDR3 DNA reads TGTGCCAGCAGACCCAGACAGGGTGAAGGCTACACCTTC. Its protein product is CASRPRQGEGYTF.

V and J are TRBV29-1 and TRBJ1-2, with 8 bases matching TRBD1. This CDR3 is built from 12 residues. Germline V gene lookup returns CDR1 SQVTM and CDR2 ANQGSEA. The junction had 6 bases not matched to a gene; V was cut back by 5 bases and J by 7 bases. The CDR3 loop reads CSVRTGGGGYTF. In nucleotides, the CDR3 is TGCAGCGTTAGAACAGGGGGAGGTGGCTACACCTTC.

V is TRBV19 and J is TRBJ2-1; 13 nucleotides agree with TRBD2. Looked up from germline, CDR1 is LNHDA and CDR2 is SQIVND (reference sequence). V lost 5 bases, J lost 10 bases, and 8 bases stayed unmatched. This CDR3 has 15 residues. CDR3 amino acids: CASSLLAGGHGEQFF. The DNA for the CDR3 is TGTGCCAGTAGTCTACTAGCGGGGGGGCATGGGGAGCAGTTCTTC. The whole variable domain, filled in from reference TRBV19 and TRBJ2-1, reads DGGITQSPKYLFRKEGQNVTLSCEQNLNHDAMYWYRQDPGQGLRLIYYSQIVNDFQKGDIAEGYSVSREKKESFPLTVTSAQKNPTAFYLCASSLLAGGHGEQFFGPGTRLTVL.

The V call is TRBV6-5, the J call TRBJ2-4; a possible D gene is TRBD1 (5 bases). The CDR3 has 14 residues. From germline, CDR1 is MNHEY and CDR2 SVGAGI. V lost 0 bases and J lost 5, with 8 bases in between. The CDR3 region is CASSYSGRENIQYF. As DNA, the CDR3 is TGTGCCAGCAGTTACTCAGGCAGGGAAAACATTCAGTACTTC.

V and J are TRBV7-9 and TRBJ2-7, with 8 bases fitting TRBD2. Germline V gives CDR1 SEHNR, CDR2 FQNEAQ (reference sequence). The CDR3 sequence is 12 residues long. Trimming cost V 5 bases and J 6 bases; bases outside gene matches: 3. CDR3 DNA sequence: TGTGCCAGCAGCCGGACTAGCTTCGAGCAGTACTTC. As protein: CASSRTSFEQYF.

The chain links TRBV28 to TRBJ2-3; 9 nucleotides agree with TRBD2. The CDR3 is made up of 16 amino acids. Germline CDR1 MDHEN, CDR2 SYDVKM. The V segment lost 3 bases and the J segment 0 bases; nucleotides outside the gene matches: 4. CDR3 loop: CASSFLLAGSTDTQYF. In nucleotides, the CDR3 is TGTGCCAGCAGTTTTCTTCTAGCGGGGAGCACAGATACGCAGTATTTT. Full variable domain (outside the CDR3, taken from reference TRBV28 and TRBJ2-3): DVKVTQSSRYLVKRTGEKVFLECVQDMDHENMFWYRQDPGLGLRLIYFSYDVKMKEKGDIPEGYSVSREKKERFSLILESASTNQTSMYLCASSFLLAGSTDTQYFGPGTRLTVL.

V usage is TRBV4-1 and J usage is TRBJ2-5; D not certain. Germline CDR1 and CDR2: MGHRA and YSYEKL. The length of the CDR3 is 14 residues. Trimming took off 3 bases at V and 0 bases at J, with 8 bases between the two ends. The CDR3: CASSQRLHQETQYF. For the CDR3, the DNA is TGCGCCAGCAGCCAGCGACTTCACCAAGAGACCCAGTACTTC.

The rearrangement links TRBV10-3 to TRBJ1-2; 10 nucleotides agree with TRBD1. V trimming: 10 bases; J trimming: 4 bases; junction bases outside the gene matches: 9. This CDR3 contains 14 residues. The germline CDR1 and CDR2 sequences are ENHRY and SYGVKD. The DNA for the CDR3 is TGTGCCACCCTCGGGACAGGGGTGGCCTATGGCTACACCTTC. It translates to CATLGTGVAYGYTF.

The chain carries TRBV29-1 and TRBJ2-5; 15 bases agree with TRBD2. V lost 8 bases, J lost 1 base, and 20 bases stayed unmatched. The length of the CDR3 is 20 residues. Germline CDR1 SQVTM, CDR2 ANQGSEA. Written as DNA, the CDR3 is TGCAGCACCGCAGACTGCCCGGGGACTAGCGGGAGGTGCCCCCAAGAGACCCAGTACTTC. Its translation is CSTADCPGTSGRCPQETQYF.

The chain couples TRBV19 to TRBJ1-5, with unresolved D. The V and J ends lost 8 bases and 1 base respectively, with 21 bases between them. The germline V gene encodes CDR1 LNHDA and CDR2 SQIVND (reference sequence). The CDR3 is 17 amino acids. The CDR3 spells CASLPTAAAPSNQPQHF. The CDR3 coding sequence is TGTGCCAGTCTCCCCACAGCGGCGGCCCCAAGCAATCAGCCCCAGCATTTT.

The chain uses TRBV7-6 and TRBJ2-1; 7 bases line up with TRBD2. The CDR3 runs to 16 residues. Unmatched junction bases numbered 7, after V lost 5 bases and J lost 0 bases. Germline V lookup: CDR1 SGHVS, CDR2 FNYEAQ. The CDR3 sequence: CASSRWTRSSYNEQFF. CDR3 bases: TGTGCCAGCAGCCGCTGGACTAGGAGCTCCTACAATGAGCAGTTCTTC.